Following are 13 T cell receptor beta chains from one sample sequenced in a study of control samples from healthy donors and cancer patients. Clones were sequenced by immunoSEQ multiplex PCR, and TCRdb holds only the in-frame ones, with some missing. In the table there are 150,000 or so clones, about 89% of which are singletons. The sequencing input was blood. The origin of the receptors is a man in his late teens or twenties in good health.

This chain links TRBV25-1 with TRBJ1-6; D remains ambiguous. Germline-derived CDR1 and CDR2 are MGHDK and SYGVNS. There are 15 residues in the CDR3. V was clipped by 5 bases and J by 0 bases, with 8 bases between them. The CDR3 reads CASSRRSSYNSPLHF. The CDR3 DNA follows: TGTGCCAGCAGTAGAAGAAGCTCCTATAATTCACCCCTCCACTTT.

The V gene is TRBV28, the J gene TRBJ2-5; 11 nucleotides agree with TRBD2. V gave up 5 bases and J gave up 1 base; unmatched junction bases: 6. The CDR3 is 16 amino acids. The germline V gene encodes CDR1 MDHEN and CDR2 SYDVKM. The CDR3 sequence is CASSLLAGGTQETQYF. CDR3 DNA sequence: TGTGCCAGCAGTCTGCTAGCGGGGGGAACCCAAGAGACCCAGTACTTC.

The rearrangement links TRBV12-3 or TRBV12-4 to TRBJ1-2; D uncertain. With 4 bases removed from V and 4 bases from J, the gap between germline ends came to 7 bases. CDR3 length equals 12 residues. The CDR3 DNA sequence: TGTGCCAGCAGTTCATCAAGCTATGGCTACACCTTC. Translating gives CASSSSSYGYTF.

This clone appeared a single time. The chain uses TRBV7-9 and TRBJ1-2; D not resolved. Trimming left V 1 base short and J 0 bases short, with 6 bases between. This CDR3 is 14 amino acids long. Germline values: CDR1 SEHNR, CDR2 FQNEAQ (reference sequence). CDR3 sequence (DNA): TGTGCCAGCAGCTTAGAGGCATCTAACTATGGCTACACCTTC. Encoded protein: CASSLEASNYGYTF.

The chain recombines TRBV19 with TRBJ2-7; D could derive from TRBD1 or TRBD2 (5 bases each). Trimming removed 4 bases from V and 7 bases from J, with 11 bases in between. The CDR3 totals 12 residues. The V gene's germline CDR1 is LNHDA and CDR2 SQIVND (reference sequence). Here the CDR3 reads CASSTGTGEQYF. For the CDR3, the DNA is TGTGCCAGTAGTACCGGGACCGGAGAGCAGTACTTC.

The gene calls are TRBV19 and TRBJ2-3, with unresolved D. The ends were cut back, 2 bases at V and 0 bases at J, with 6 bases in the middle. Germline-derived CDR1 and CDR2 are LNHDA and SQIVND (reference sequence). The CDR3 extends over 14 amino acids. In DNA, the CDR3 is TGTGCCAGTAGTATACAGTCTAGCACAGATACGCAGTATTTT. The encoded protein is CASSIQSSTDTQYF.

This clone was recorded only once. This sample also contains other DNA sequences that code for the same CDR3. This sequence joins TRBV5-1 and TRBJ2-7; D is perhaps TRBD2 (6 bases). The V end was cut by 0 bases, the J end by 4 bases, with 8 bases between. CDR3 length equals 13 residues. The germline V gene has CDR1 SGHRS and CDR2 YFSETQ. The CDR3 DNA reads TGCGCCAGCAGCTTGGTAGGGAGGTACGAGCAGTACTTC. Translated: CASSLVGRYEQYF.

This chain uses TRBV3-1 (or the pseudogene TRBV3-2) with TRBJ2-6; tentative D call: TRBD1 (5 bases). CDR3 length equals 18 residues. V lost 2 bases, J lost 0 bases, and 14 bases lay in between. CDR1 and CDR2 from the germline V gene are LGHDT and YNNKEL (reference sequence). CDR3 DNA sequence: TGTGCCAGCAGCCAACCCAAGGGGATGATCTCTGGGGCCAACGTCCTGACTTTC. Residues: CASSQPKGMISGANVLTF.

The chain has TRBV19 and TRBJ2-3, with D unresolved. This CDR3 contains 15 residues. Germline-derived CDR1 and CDR2 are LNHDA and SQIVND (reference sequence). Trimming pared 5 bases from V and 2 bases from J, leaving 14 bases between. CDR3 protein: CASSPLPQDTDTQYF. In DNA, the CDR3 is TGTGCCAGTAGTCCCCTCCCCCAGGACACAGATACGCAGTATTTT.

There are a few counts of this clone. The chain links TRBV6-5 to TRBJ2-7; weak D call: TRBD1 (6 bases). This CDR3 comprises 13 residues. Germline V gives CDR1 MNHEY, CDR2 SVGAGI. V lost 5 bases to trimming and J lost 6 bases, with 14 bases between them. DNA for the CDR3: TGTGCCAGCAGTATTTCACAGGGTTCCGAGCAGTACTTC. Protein product: CASSISQGSEQYF.

In its sample, this clone was seen once. The genes are TRBV7-9 and TRBJ2-5; D possibly matches TRBD1 or TRBD2 (5 bases each). This CDR3 is 15 amino acids long. V lost 4 bases and J lost 2, with 14 bases in between. Looked up from germline, CDR1 is SEHNR and CDR2 is FQNEAQ (reference sequence). The chain's CDR3 is CASSYTLGDQETQYF. The CDR3 DNA reads as TGTGCCAGCAGCTACACCCTGGGGGATCAAGAGACCCAGTACTTC.

The J gene is TRBJ1-4, the V gene TRBV11-2, with TRBD1 matching 9 bases. This CDR3 contains 14 residues. Per the germline V gene, CDR1 is SGHAT and CDR2 is FQNNGV. Trimming at V came to 1 base and at J to 7 bases, leaving 1 base not matched to a gene. The CDR3 DNA sequence: TGTGCCAGCAGCTTAGGACAGGGGGGTGAAAAACTGTTTTTT. It specifies CASSLGQGGEKLFF.

The CDR3 DNA reads TGTGCCAGCAGCTTAGAGAGAGAACCCCTGAACACTGAAGCTTTCTTT. Encoded protein: CASSLEREPLNTEAFF. The rearrangement links TRBV7-2 to TRBJ1-1; no clear D gene. The V end lost 1 base, the J end lost 0 bases, and 12 bases lay between the germline ends. Germline V gene lookup returns CDR1 SGHTA and CDR2 FQGNSA. The CDR3 consists of 16 residues.